Each of the 22 T cell receptor beta chains below was sequenced from the same sample in a study of beta chain features in type 1 diabetes. Since all of the isolated RNA was reverse transcribed, expressed TCRB transcripts were what got sequenced. Here immunoSEQ multiplex PCR was the method, and the copy in TCRdb shows in-frame clones only, minus some. Here the sample spans about 620,000 clones, roughly a sixth being singletons. The sequencing input was naive CD4+ T cells from blood. The receptors derive from a man aged 18 to 30 in good health.

In regard to this clone: With a much larger clone just one base away, this may be a read error. This chain connects TRBV7-6 to TRBJ2-5; no definite D call. Deletions cut 0 bases from V and 5 bases from J, with 4 bases between. Germline CDR1 is SGHVS and CDR2 is FNYEAQ. The CDR3 extends over 12 amino acids. The CDR3, as DNA: TGTGCCAGCAGCTTAGCACGGGAGACCCAGTACTTC. Its translation is CASSLARETQYF. Full variable domain (remainder filled in from reference TRBV7-6 and TRBJ2-5): GAGVSQSPRYKVTKRGQDVALRCDPISGHVSLYWYRQALGQGPEFLTYFNYEAQQDKSGLPNDRFSAERPEGSISTLTIQRTEQRDSAMYRCASSLARETQYFGPGTRLLVL.

The J gene is TRBJ1-2, the V gene TRBV4-2; no firm D call. Trimming cost V 0 bases and J 5 bases, with 22 bases left between them. Germline V CDR1 and CDR2: LGHNA, YNFKEQ. The CDR3 loop spans 18 amino acids. The CDR3 loop reads CASSQEVIGLTSGYGYTF. DNA for the CDR3: TGTGCCAGCAGCCAAGAGGTCATAGGGCTTACCTCGGGTTATGGCTACACCTTC.

This clone occurred a few times. The chain uses TRBV7-3 and TRBJ2-1; 11 bases match TRBD2. This CDR3 is built from 17 residues. V lost 5 bases, J lost 5 bases, and 11 bases stayed unmatched. Germline CDR1 and CDR2: SGHTA and FQGTGA. CDR3 sequence: CASSPVAGGPRNNEQFF. As DNA, the CDR3 is TGTGCCAGCAGCCCCGTAGCGGGGGGGCCCAGAAACAATGAGCAGTTCTTC. The entire variable domain, with the rest obtained from reference TRBV7-3 and TRBJ2-1, is as follows: GAGVSQTPSNKVTEKGKYVELRCDPISGHTALYWYRQSLGQGPEFLIYFQGTGAADDSGLPNDRFFAVRPEGSVSTLKIQRTERGDSAVYLCASSPVAGGPRNNEQFFGPGTRLTVL.

V gene TRBV6-5 combines with J gene TRBJ2-3; tentatively, D is TRBD2 (7 bases). V was shortened by 6 bases and J by 4 bases, with 17 bases between the two germline ends. Germline assignment: CDR1 MNHEY and CDR2 SVGAGI. The length of the CDR3 is 15 residues. The CDR3 region has the DNA TGTGCCAGCAGCCGTGTCTCGGGGGGCTCAGATACGCAGTATTTT. Translating gives CASSRVSGGSDTQYF.

This clone was seen a few times. The chain is built from TRBV2 and TRBJ1-4; D is uncertain. Germline V gene lookup returns CDR1 SNHLY and CDR2 FYNNEI. V dropped 3 bases and J dropped 8 bases, with 13 bases sitting between them. CDR3 length equals 14 residues. The CDR3 loop is CASSEAGFREKLFF. The DNA for the CDR3 is TGTGCCAGCAGTGAGGCAGGCTTTCGGGAAAAACTGTTTTTT.

The genes are TRBV7-2 and TRBJ2-1, with D possibly TRBD1 on 5 matching bases. Germline-derived CDR1 and CDR2 are SGHTA and FQGNSA. V dropped 7 bases and J dropped 4 bases, with 14 bases sitting between them. CDR3 length: 14 residues. The CDR3 region has the DNA TGTGCCAGCACCAAGGGGTCCATTTACAATGAGCAGTTCTTC. It translates to CASTKGSIYNEQFF.

CDR3 nucleotides: TGCGCCAGCAGCAAGGGACAGACGGCCGATACGCAGTATTTT. This sequence encodes CASSKGQTADTQYF. The V call is TRBV5-1, the J call TRBJ2-3; the match to TRBD1 covers 7 bases. CDR3 length: 14 amino acids. Germline values: CDR1 SGHRS, CDR2 YFSETQ. V lost 4 bases, J lost 6 bases, and 8 bases stayed unmatched.

The rearrangement uses TRBV10-3 and TRBJ2-1, with unresolved D. The ends were cut back, 0 bases at V and 5 bases at J, with 2 bases in the middle. Germline V gene data show CDR1 as ENHRY and CDR2 as SYGVKD. CDR3 length: 12 residues. CDR3 bases: TGTGCCATCAGTGAGTCCGACAATGAGCAGTTCTTC. The encoded protein is CAISESDNEQFF.

This chain uses TRBV27 with TRBJ2-5; weak D call: TRBD1 (6 bases). The CDR3 consists of 16 residues. Trimming took 4 bases from V and 2 from J, leaving 17 bases between them. Germline V gene lookup returns CDR1 MNHEY and CDR2 SMNVEV (reference sequence). The CDR3 loop reads CASSSRSRGGQETQYF. DNA of the CDR3: TGTGCCAGCAGTTCCCGGAGCAGGGGCGGTCAAGAGACCCAGTACTTC.

This clone was seen only a few times. This chain uses TRBV9 with TRBJ1-4; D call uncertain. Germline-derived CDR1 and CDR2 are SGDLS and YYNGEE. Trimming stripped 0 bases from V and 8 bases from J, with 11 bases between. The CDR3 loop spans 14 amino acids. The CDR3 loop reads CASSVGPLGEKLFF. CDR3 sequence (DNA): TGTGCCAGCAGCGTAGGGCCGCTCGGAGAAAAACTGTTTTTT.

The V and J genes are TRBV11-2 and TRBJ1-4; weak D call: TRBD1 (5 bases). Germline loops: CDR1 SGHAT, CDR2 FQNNGV. The V end was cut by 5 bases, the J end by 7 bases, with 14 bases between. The CDR3 consists of 14 residues. DNA of the CDR3: TGTGCCAGCAGCGCGCAGGGAGTAGCTGAAAAACTGTTTTTT. Its protein product is CASSAQGVAEKLFF.

This clone has a handful of counts. The chain carries TRBV19 and TRBJ2-2; D gene unclear. The CDR3 runs 16 residues. Trimming took 5 bases from V and 3 from J, leaving 16 bases between them. The V gene's germline CDR1 is LNHDA and CDR2 SQIVND (reference sequence). The CDR3: CASSPRSTIYTGELFF. Here the CDR3 DNA reads TGTGCCAGTAGTCCTCGATCGACAATCTACACCGGGGAGCTGTTTTTT.

The chain couples TRBV4-3 to TRBJ1-2; tentatively, D is TRBD1 (6 bases). V lost 6 bases and J 7 bases, leaving 30 bases between the germline ends. The CDR3 spans 18 residues. Germline loops: CDR1 LGHNA, CDR2 YSLEER. The CDR3 coding sequence is TGCGCCAGCAGACCAACCACTCCAGGACAGCGAGCTATAGGTGGCTACACCTTC. Translating gives CASRPTTPGQRAIGGYTF.

Concerning this clone itself: Other DNA sequences in the sample encode the same CDR3. CDR3 nucleotide sequence: TGTGCCAGCAGCCAAGCAGGATACAATGAGCAGTTCTTC. Translated: CASSQAGYNEQFF. This rearrangement joins TRBV4-2 to TRBJ2-1; D not certain. The germline CDR1 and CDR2 sequences are LGHNA and YNFKEQ. Between the trimmed V and J ends, which lost 1 base and 4 bases, there was a span of 5 bases. This CDR3 has 13 amino acids.

The chain has TRBV9 and TRBJ2-2; 8 nucleotides align to TRBD2. The J segment lost 0 bases and the V segment lost 3 bases, leaving 4 bases of the junction unmatched. The CDR3 extends over 16 amino acids. Germline V CDR1 and CDR2: SGDLS, YYNGEE. CDR3 bases: TGTGCCAGCAGCGACCAGCGGGGGACGAACACCGGGGAGCTGTTTTTT. As protein: CASSDQRGTNTGELFF.

On this clone itself: This same CDR3 is encoded by further DNA sequences in the sample. The CDR3 here is CAISSGQMNTEAFF. DNA of the CDR3: TGTGCCATCAGCTCGGGACAGATGAACACTGAAGCTTTCTTT. The rearrangement joins TRBV10-3 to TRBJ1-1; 7 nucleotides line up with TRBD1. Germline CDR1 is ENHRY and CDR2 is SYGVKD. This CDR3 is 14 amino acids long. The J segment lost 0 bases and the V segment lost 6 bases, leaving 4 bases of the junction unmatched.

The CDR3 bases are TGTGCCAGCAGCTTCGGGAGGGTCGCGAATGAGCAGTTCTTC. It codes for CASSFGRVANEQFF. The genes are TRBV7-2 and TRBJ2-1; 8 bases match TRBD2. CDR1 is SGHTA and CDR2 is FQGNSA in the germline V gene. This CDR3 contains 14 residues. V lost 3 bases, J lost 7 bases, and 5 bases stayed unmatched. Supplemented by reference TRBV7-2 and TRBJ2-1, the full variable domain reads GAGVSQSPSNKVTEKGKDVELRCDPISGHTALYWYRQSLGQGLEFLIYFQGNSAPDKSGLPSDRFSAERTGGSVSTLTIQRTQQEDSAVYLCASSFGRVANEQFFGPGTRLTVL.

Only a few counts were recorded for this clone. This chain uses TRBV27 with TRBJ2-1, with D perhaps TRBD1 or TRBD2 (5 bases each). The germline gives CDR1 MNHEY, CDR2 SMNVEV (reference sequence). V dropped 7 bases and J dropped 2 bases, with 24 bases sitting between them. The CDR3 loop spans 18 amino acids. For the CDR3, the DNA is TGTGCCAGCACCTACCGGAAAACCGGGACCAGACCCTACAATGAGCAGTTCTTC. Amino acids: CASTYRKTGTRPYNEQFF.

V is TRBV7-7 and J is TRBJ1-5; perhaps TRBD1 as D (5 bases). Per the germline V gene, CDR1 is SSHAT and CDR2 is FNYEAQ (reference sequence). The V end lost 11 bases, the J end lost 6 bases, and 14 bases lay between the germline ends. The CDR3 consists of 12 residues. CDR3 region: CAGRGEGQPQHF. CDR3 coding DNA: TGTGCCGGAAGAGGGGAGGGTCAGCCCCAGCATTTT.

The chain combines TRBV6-5 with TRBJ2-1; D is uncertain. CDR1 MNHEY and CDR2 SVGAGI come from the germline V gene. The CDR3 totals 12 residues. Trimming pared 0 bases from V and 11 bases from J, leaving 8 bases between. CDR3 protein: CASSYSGLKQFF. The CDR3 DNA follows: TGTGCCAGCAGTTACTCGGGCTTAAAGCAGTTCTTC.

This clone was seen only a few times. Other DNA sequences from this sample encode an identical CDR3 as well. The chain combines TRBV18 with TRBJ2-3; 12 positions match TRBD2. Germline CDR1 reads KGHSH; CDR2 reads LQKENI. Trimming took 5 bases from V and 1 from J; bases not matched to a gene: 1. CDR3 length equals 15 residues. Here the CDR3 reads CASSRTSGGTDTQYF. In nucleotides, the CDR3 is TGTGCCAGCTCAAGGACTAGCGGGGGCACAGATACGCAGTATTTT.

The chain links TRBV30 to TRBJ1-6; TRBD1 agrees at 8 bases. CDR3 size: 15 residues. Trimming removed 3 bases from V and 4 bases from J; junction bases left unmatched: 5. Germline CDR1 and CDR2: GTSNPN and SVGIG (reference sequence). The CDR3 protein is CAWRRQGSYNSPLHF. The CDR3 coding sequence is TGTGCCTGGAGACGACAGGGGAGTTATAATTCACCCCTCCACTTT.